This T cell receptor (beta chain) was retrieved from a study of shared clonotypes between healthy human individuals. Germline V CDR1 and CDR2: SGHVS, FNYEAQ. The ends lost 3 bases at V and 1 base at J; junction bases unmatched: 2. There are 14 residues in the CDR3. In the authors' methods: Because ImmunoSEQ provided only junction sequences with no quality scores, the filtering differed. Repertoires were generated with immunoSEQ multiplex PCR, while TCRdb's copy carries only in-frame clones and drops some. The DNA gave D and trimming, while V, J and clone size come from that table. The sample has 550,000 to 800,000 clones, around 91% seen once.

Sequenced material: memory CD8+ T cells from PBMCs. Described subset: CD45RO+ cells pooled with CCR7-negative TemRA cells. This sequence originates from a man between 18 and 35 years old in good health. Some clones in this sample may be carry-over from other donors' samples. The chain uses TRBV7-6 and TRBJ2-7; 8 nucleotides line up with TRBD1. For the CDR3, the DNA is TGTGCCAGCAGCTTTGGGGACAGGTCCTACGAGCAGTACTTC. Residues: CASSFGDRSYEQYF.